This T cell receptor beta chain appears in the sequencing data of a study of cytomegalovirus exposure and HLA in healthy donors. In the case of this clone: Its antigen remains unknown.

This CDR3 region has 14 residues. The germline V gene encodes CDR1 MNHEY and CDR2 SVGAGI. V was pared by 5 bases and J by 4 bases, with 14 bases between. Findings and caveats of the study: Later on, a genetic analysis was performed. It linked a missense variant in DCLRE1C with V- and J-gene trimming of TCR beta. The records held CMV serostatus as the only immune exposure information. Donors belonging to an Asian-associated ancestry cluster reportedly showed fewer N-insertions in productive TCRs than the roughly 700-donor mean, according to what a later analysis found.

The study ran its PCR with 60 Vbeta and 13 Jbeta primers. Generated by immunoSEQ multiplex PCR, the TCRdb table keeps only in-frame clones and is missing some. The sample contains 150,000 to 200,000 clones, around 80% of which appear only once. Donors were nominally healthy when sampled, though unrecorded immune exposures were likely. The source of this sequence is a girl aged 10 to 17 in good health and CMV-seropositive. The rearrangement uses TRBV6-5 and TRBJ1-2, with D unresolved. The sequenced sample consisted of PBMCs. The CDR3 loop reads CASSPRARPYGYTF. CDR3 bases: TGTGCCAGCAGTCCCCGTGCGAGGCCCTATGGCTACACCTTC.